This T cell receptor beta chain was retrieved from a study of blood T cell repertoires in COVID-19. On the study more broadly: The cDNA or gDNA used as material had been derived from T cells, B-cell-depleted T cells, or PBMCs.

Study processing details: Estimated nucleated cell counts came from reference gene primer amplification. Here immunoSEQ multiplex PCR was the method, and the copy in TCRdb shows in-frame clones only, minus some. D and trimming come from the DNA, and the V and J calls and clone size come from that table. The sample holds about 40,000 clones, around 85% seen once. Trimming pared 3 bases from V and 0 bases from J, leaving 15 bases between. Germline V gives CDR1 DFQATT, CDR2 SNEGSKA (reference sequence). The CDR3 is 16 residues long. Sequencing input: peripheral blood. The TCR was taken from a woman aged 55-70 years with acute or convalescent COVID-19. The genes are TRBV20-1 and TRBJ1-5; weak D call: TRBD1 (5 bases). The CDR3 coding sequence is TGCAGTGCTAGTATCCGGGCGGGGGTTAGCAATCAGCCCCAGCATTTT. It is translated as CSASIRAGVSNQPQHF.